One and the same sample provided the 30 T cell receptor beta chains below, sequenced in a study of blood T cell repertoires in COVID-19. The data were produced by immunoSEQ multiplex PCR, yet TCRdb's version contains in-frame clones alone and is incomplete. This table holds about 120,000 clones, roughly 82% found once. Sequenced: peripheral blood. These receptor sequences come from a human donor in a cohort sampled during active COVID-19.

Points on this clone: Relative to the germline gene, one junction end is altered; a read error may explain this. The chain carries TRBV12-3 or TRBV12-4 and TRBJ1-1, with 10 positions matching TRBD1. The CDR3 has 13 residues. The CDR3: CASSTTPGTGVGF. The CDR3 region has the DNA TGTGCCAGCAGTACCACGCCGGGGACAGGGGTGGGCTTT.

This chain links TRBV7-2 with TRBJ2-1; TRBD2 might be the D (6 bases). V was clipped by 2 bases and J by 9 bases, with 11 bases between them. Germline V gene lookup returns CDR1 SGHTA and CDR2 FQGNSA. The CDR3 is 13 residues long. The CDR3 reads CASSLWGVSEQFF. CDR3 coding DNA: TGTGCCAGCAGCTTATGGGGGGTTAGTGAGCAGTTCTTC.

The gene calls are TRBV7-2 and TRBJ2-2; possible D gene TRBD1, 6 bases. Germline loops: CDR1 SGHTA, CDR2 FQGNSA. Trimming took 11 bases from V and 3 from J, leaving 16 bases between them. This CDR3 has 14 residues. CDR3 coding DNA: TGTGCCGCTCAACCAGGGGCACACACCGGGGAGCTGTTTTTT. As protein: CAAQPGAHTGELFF.

This rearrangement joins TRBV7-2 to TRBJ1-6; TRBD1 agrees at 9 bases. This CDR3 has 17 amino acids. The germline V gene has CDR1 SGHTA and CDR2 FQGNSA. Trimming removed 1 base from V and 6 bases from J; junction bases left unmatched: 7. CDR3 residues: CASSLGVGQGGNSPLHF. CDR3 DNA: TGTGCCAGCAGCTTAGGAGTGGGACAGGGTGGTAATTCACCCCTCCACTTT. Complete variable domain (other parts from reference TRBV7-2 and TRBJ1-6): GAGVSQSPSNKVTEKGKDVELRCDPISGHTALYWYRQSLGQGLEFLIYFQGNSAPDKSGLPSDRFSAERTGGSVSTLTIQRTQQEDSAVYLCASSLGVGQGGNSPLHFGNGTRLTVT.

A single count supports this clone. The chain combines TRBV11-3 with TRBJ2-2, with 8 bases lining up with TRBD1. The CDR3 has 15 residues. The germline CDR1 and CDR2 sequences are SGHNT and YENEEA. With V trimmed by 4 bases and J by 6 bases, 7 bases remained unmatched. The CDR3 DNA reads TGTGCCAGCAGCTCGACAGGGGTATCAGCCGGGGAGCTGTTTTTT. Residues: CASSSTGVSAGELFF.

The chain combines TRBV18 with TRBJ1-1; D perhaps matches TRBD1 (6 bases). The CDR3 is 15 residues long. V was trimmed by 3 bases and J by 0 bases, leaving 11 bases between them. Germline-derived CDR1 and CDR2 are KGHSH and LQKENI. The DNA for the CDR3 is TGTGCCAGCTCACCCAGGGGCTCGATGAACACTGAAGCTTTCTTT. Its translation is CASSPRGSMNTEAFF.

This sequence joins TRBV4-3 and TRBJ2-2; 8 bases line up with TRBD2. There are 18 residues in the CDR3. The ends lost 0 bases at V and 5 bases at J; junction bases unmatched: 11. Germline V gene data show CDR1 as LGHNA and CDR2 as YSLEER. CDR3 loop: CASSQERVERGQTGELFF. The CDR3, as DNA: TGCGCCAGCAGCCAAGAAAGGGTCGAGCGGGGGCAGACCGGGGAGCTGTTTTTT.

This chain links TRBV19 with TRBJ2-7; maybe TRBD1 (6 bases). Germline values: CDR1 LNHDA, CDR2 SQIVND (reference sequence). The CDR3 totals 15 residues. The V and J ends lost 4 bases and 0 bases respectively, with 13 bases between them. In DNA, the CDR3 is TGTGCCAGTAGTAGCCGGGACACCTACTCCTACGAGCAGTACTTC. Translated, it gives CASSSRDTYSYEQYF.

The chain carries TRBV6-6 and TRBJ1-5; no clear D. CDR3 length: 13 residues. Trimming took 2 bases from V and 5 from J, leaving 7 bases between them. Germline CDR1 MNHNY, CDR2 SVGAGI (reference sequence). CDR3 DNA: TGTGCCAGCAGTTACCTGGCCGATCAGCCCCAGCATTTT. Amino acid sequence: CASSYLADQPQHF.

This chain connects TRBV15 to TRBJ2-7; 9 bases fit TRBD1. CDR1 and CDR2 (germline): LNHNV, YYDKDF (reference sequence). V was clipped by 4 bases and J by 3 bases; unmatched bases: 1. The CDR3 covers 13 residues. The chain's CDR3 is CATSMDRGYEQYF. The CDR3 bases are TGTGCCACCAGCATGGACAGGGGCTACGAGCAGTACTTC.

The rearrangement links TRBV2 to TRBJ2-4; 10 positions match TRBD2. The length of the CDR3 is 19 residues. The trim removed 5 bases at V and 0 bases at J, leaving 13 bases unmatched. Germline V CDR1 and CDR2: SNHLY, FYNNEI. CDR3 in amino acids: CASSPRGLATLLAKNIQYF. The CDR3, as DNA: TGTGCCAGCAGTCCTAGGGGACTAGCGACTCTTCTAGCCAAAAACATTCAGTACTTC.

The chain combines TRBV5-1 with TRBJ2-1; TRBD1 might be the D (5 bases). Germline loops: CDR1 SGHRS, CDR2 YFSETQ. CDR3 size: 14 residues. V dropped 2 bases and J dropped 2 bases, with 8 bases sitting between them. The CDR3 reads CASSLQDTYNEQFF. The CDR3 DNA follows: TGCGCCAGCAGCTTACAGGACACCTACAATGAGCAGTTCTTC.

The chain has TRBV6-5 and TRBJ1-4; the D is unclear. This CDR3 is 16 amino acids long. Germline V gene lookup returns CDR1 MNHEY and CDR2 SVGAGI. V was pared by 2 bases and J by 4 bases, with 14 bases between. Written as DNA, the CDR3 is TGTGCCAGCAGTTACCGGTTCCAAGTGAATAATGAAAAACTGTTTTTT. Translating it yields CASSYRFQVNNEKLFF.

The chain joins TRBV9 to TRBJ2-7, with a tentative D call TRBD1 (5 bases). Germline V CDR1 and CDR2: SGDLS, YYNGEE. CDR3 length: 14 amino acids. Trimming removed 0 bases at V and 2 bases at J, with 9 bases between. CDR3 sequence reads: CASSVAQGPYEQYF. The DNA of the CDR3 is TGTGCCAGCAGCGTAGCTCAGGGCCCCTACGAGCAGTACTTC.

The V gene is TRBV12-3 or TRBV12-4, the J gene TRBJ1-1; 7 bases are shared with TRBD1. The CDR3 runs to 13 residues. With 4 bases clipped from V and 4 bases from J, the junction kept 3 bases outside the gene matches. The CDR3 coding sequence is TGTGCCAGCAGTTATCAGGGGGGCACTGAAGCTTTCTTT. Protein: CASSYQGGTEAFF.

The chain couples TRBV28 to TRBJ2-7; 7 positions match TRBD1. Germline CDR1 reads MDHEN; CDR2 reads SYDVKM. The CDR3 extends over 13 amino acids. V trimming: 7 bases; J trimming: 4 bases; junction bases outside the gene matches: 7. This chain's CDR3 is CASTRTGSYEQYF. In nucleotides, the CDR3 is TGTGCCAGCACCCGGACAGGATCATACGAGCAGTACTTC.

This clone was seen only a few times. This rearrangement joins TRBV13 to TRBJ2-7; a weak D match, TRBD2 (6 bases). The CDR3 totals 17 residues. Trimming shortened V by 5 bases and J by 6 bases, and 26 bases separated the two germline ends. Germline V lookup: CDR1 PRHDT, CDR2 FYEKMQ (reference sequence). The CDR3 reads CASSPNFPGTVPGEQYF. CDR3 DNA: TGTGCCAGCAGCCCTAATTTTCCCGGGACTGTCCCCGGCGAGCAGTACTTC.

This chain connects TRBV5-1 to TRBJ1-6; D possibly corresponds to TRBD1 (5 bases). V was cut by 4 bases and J by 9 bases, with 14 bases left in between. Germline assignment: CDR1 SGHRS and CDR2 YFSETQ. The CDR3 is made up of 14 amino acids. CDR3 DNA sequence: TGCGCCAGCAGCCCAGACAGCCTGGGTTCACCCCTCCACTTT. This encodes CASSPDSLGSPLHF.

Ten or more counts support this clone. This chain connects TRBV12-3 or TRBV12-4 to TRBJ1-5; D is ambiguous. V lost 1 base and J 5 bases, leaving 6 bases between the germline ends. CDR3 length: 13 residues. DNA of the CDR3: TGTGCCAGCAGTTTAGACAGTTATCAGCCCCAGCATTTT. Its translation: CASSLDSYQPQHF.

The V call is TRBV11-2, the J call TRBJ2-1; TRBD2 matches at 8 bases. The trim removed 0 bases at V and 8 bases at J, leaving 12 bases unmatched. Germline V gene lookup returns CDR1 SGHAT and CDR2 FQNNGV. The CDR3 is 17 amino acids. The CDR3 is CASSLDARTSPEDEQFF. Written as DNA, the CDR3 is TGTGCCAGCAGCTTAGATGCTAGGACTAGCCCCGAAGATGAGCAGTTCTTC.

V usage is TRBV19 and J usage is TRBJ1-5, with 7 bases that match TRBD1. V was clipped by 3 bases and J by 4 bases; unmatched bases: 6. CDR1 LNHDA and CDR2 SQIVND come from the germline V gene (reference sequence). This CDR3 is built from 15 residues. CDR3 DNA: TGTGCCAGTAGTATGGTCTCAGGGGGGAATCAGCCCCAGCATTTT. This encodes CASSMVSGGNQPQHF.

The chain links TRBV6-6 to TRBJ2-1, with 9 bases lining up with TRBD2. Germline assignment: CDR1 MNHNY and CDR2 SVGAGI (reference sequence). The V segment lost 5 bases and the J segment 4 bases; nucleotides outside the gene matches: 12. CDR3 length equals 17 residues. The CDR3 region is CASSPWGLAGIYNEQFF. DNA of the CDR3: TGTGCCAGCAGTCCTTGGGGTCTAGCGGGAATATACAATGAGCAGTTCTTC.

J is TRBJ2-3 and V is TRBV25-1; 14 nucleotides line up with TRBD2. The junction had 3 bases not matched to a gene; V was cut back by 5 bases and J by 2 bases. The CDR3 contains 16 residues. The germline V gene encodes CDR1 MGHDK and CDR2 SYGVNS. The chain's CDR3 is CASSRTSGGPTDTQYF. Written as DNA, the CDR3 is TGTGCCAGCAGTAGGACTAGCGGGGGGCCCACAGATACGCAGTATTTT.

The V call is TRBV6-2 or TRBV6-3, the J call TRBJ1-6; 10 positions match TRBD1. The CDR3 has 17 amino acids. The germline gives CDR1 MNHEY, CDR2 SVGEGT. V lost 2 bases to trimming and J lost 4 bases; unmatched junction nucleotides: 5. CDR3 sequence reads: CASSYRGQGGYNSPLHF. For the CDR3, the DNA is TGTGCCAGCAGTTACCGAGGACAGGGGGGTTATAATTCACCCCTCCACTTT.

The V and J genes are TRBV5-4 and TRBJ2-1, with 8 bases identical to TRBD2. Germline-derived CDR1 and CDR2 are SGHNT and YYREEE (reference sequence). V lost 7 bases, J lost 4 bases, and 7 bases stayed unmatched. The CDR3 has 14 residues. The CDR3 DNA is TGTGCCAGCGGATCTAGCGGGCTATACAATGAGCAGTTCTTC. It encodes CASGSSGLYNEQFF.

The chain links TRBV18 to TRBJ1-3, with 8 bases identical to TRBD1. Germline assignment: CDR1 KGHSH and CDR2 LQKENI. Trimming removed 3 bases from V and 3 bases from J; junction bases left unmatched: 1. The CDR3 is 14 residues long. The CDR3 protein is CASSPGQGGNTIYF. The CDR3 region has the DNA TGTGCCAGCTCACCCGGACAGGGTGGAAACACCATATATTTT.

In nucleotides, the CDR3 is TGTGCCAGCAAGAGGACATTTAGCGGGGGGGAGATATACAATGAGCAGTTCTTC. It specifies CASKRTFSGGEIYNEQFF. The chain is built from TRBV2 and TRBJ2-1, with 11 positions matching TRBD2. J lost 4 bases, V lost 7 bases, and 15 bases had no gene match. The CDR3 runs 18 residues. CDR1 SNHLY and CDR2 FYNNEI come from the germline V gene. Using reference TRBV2 and TRBJ2-1 for the parts outside the CDR3, the full variable domain is EPEVTQTPSHQVTQMGQEVILRCVPISNHLYFYWYRQILGQKVEFLVSFYNNEISEKSEIFDDQFSVERPDGSNFTLKIRSTKLEDSAMYFCASKRTFSGGEIYNEQFFGPGTRLTVL.

As regards this clone: Germline is not matched at one junction end, which may reflect a read error. The rearrangement uses TRBV15 and TRBJ1-4, with D possibly TRBD1 on 6 matching bases. The CDR3 contains 14 residues. Germline assignment: CDR1 LNHNV and CDR2 YYDKDF (reference sequence). The DNA of the CDR3 is TGTGCCACCCGCAGGGACATAAGTAATGAAAAACTGTTTTTT. Protein product: CATRRDISNEKLFF.

V and J are TRBV15 and TRBJ1-3, with D maybe TRBD1 (5 bases). Germline V gives CDR1 LNHNV, CDR2 YYDKDF (reference sequence). The length of the CDR3 is 17 residues. V was trimmed by 0 bases and J by 1 base, leaving 13 bases between them. The CDR3 region has the DNA TGTGCCACCAGCAGAGATGGGGTCGGGGGATCTGGAAACACCATATATTTT. It encodes CATSRDGVGGSGNTIYF.

V usage is TRBV18 and J usage is TRBJ2-2; 8 nucleotides align to TRBD1. The CDR3 has 14 amino acids. Trimming at V came to 3 bases and at J to 5 bases, leaving 2 bases not matched to a gene. Germline loops: CDR1 KGHSH, CDR2 LQKENI. The CDR3 nucleotides read TGTGCCAGCTCACCCAGGACAGGGACCGGGGAGCTGTTTTTT. Translation gives CASSPRTGTGELFF.